The 23 T cell receptor beta chains below come from one sample, sequenced in a study of blood T cell repertoires in COVID-19. Only in-frame clones appear in the TCRdb table, and some are missing; sequencing was by immunoSEQ multiplex PCR. The repertoire includes some 170,000 clones, around 83% of them detected once, and roughly 15% sits in the top ten. What was sequenced was PBMCs or T cells enriched from blood (not recorded which). Every receptor here comes from a middle-aged man who had recovered from COVID-19.

This clone was detected only a few times. The chain carries TRBV7-8 and TRBJ1-6; 7 bases are shared with TRBD1. The germline CDR1 and CDR2 sequences are SGHVS and FQNEAQ. The CDR3 is 15 amino acids. The ends lost 4 bases at V and 7 bases at J; junction bases unmatched: 7. The CDR3 bases are TGTGCCAGCAGCTCCCGGCAGACAGGGAATTCACCCCTCCACTTT. This gives the protein CASSSRQTGNSPLHF.

The rearrangement joins TRBV27 to TRBJ2-5; 10 positions agree with TRBD2. With 2 bases clipped from V and 4 bases from J, the junction kept 1 base outside the gene matches. Per the germline V gene, CDR1 is MNHEY and CDR2 is SMNVEV (reference sequence). The CDR3 extends over 14 amino acids. The DNA of the CDR3 is TGTGCCAGCAGTTTAAGGACTAGCGGAGAGACCCAGTACTTC. It yields the protein CASSLRTSGETQYF.

The genes are TRBV28 and TRBJ2-7, with D hard to call. Deletions cut 10 bases from V and 0 bases from J, with 16 bases between. The CDR3 length is 14 residues. Germline CDR1 and CDR2: MDHEN and SYDVKM. The CDR3 nucleotides read TGTGCCACCAAAGCCGCATCTATCTCCTACGAGCAGTACTTC. Its translation: CATKAASISYEQYF. The variable domain in full, completed from reference TRBV28 and TRBJ2-7, reads DVKVTQSSRYLVKRTGEKVFLECVQDMDHENMFWYRQDPGLGLRLIYFSYDVKMKEKGDIPEGYSVSREKKERFSLILESASTNQTSMYLCATKAASISYEQYFGPGTRLTVT.

This clone was detected only a few times. The V call is TRBV6-5, the J call TRBJ1-1; 9 nucleotides align to TRBD1. V was clipped by 5 bases and J by 1 base; unmatched bases: 2. CDR1 and CDR2 (germline): MNHEY, SVGAGI. The CDR3 spans 14 residues. In nucleotides, the CDR3 is TGTGCCAGCAGTAACAGGGGGCAGAACACTGAAGCTTTCTTT. This codes for CASSNRGQNTEAFF.

The chain combines TRBV11-2 with TRBJ1-1, with TRBD1 as a possible D gene (6 bases). Germline values: CDR1 SGHAT, CDR2 FQNNGV. The CDR3 has 15 residues. Trimming removed 4 bases at V and 5 bases at J, with 17 bases between. The CDR3 nucleotides are TGTGCCAGCAGCTACCTGGGAGGGGGGATGACTGAAGCTTTCTTT. Translating gives CASSYLGGGMTEAFF.

This chain links TRBV7-8 with TRBJ2-7, with 7 bases that match TRBD1. Per the germline V gene, CDR1 is SGHVS and CDR2 is FQNEAQ. V shed 8 bases, J shed 5 bases, and the junction held 12 bases outside the gene matches. The CDR3 is 14 residues long. The CDR3 sequence: CASSQGDRRDEQYF. Here the CDR3 DNA reads TGTGCCAGCTCCCAGGGGGACCGCCGGGACGAGCAGTACTTC.

The chain recombines TRBV2 with TRBJ2-7; D unresolved. The CDR3 sequence is 15 residues long. The V and J ends lost 6 bases and 1 base respectively, with 16 bases between them. The V gene's germline CDR1 is SNHLY and CDR2 FYNNEI. CDR3 sequence reads: CASSAQDFRSYEQYF. Here the CDR3 DNA reads TGTGCCAGCAGCGCCCAGGATTTTCGGTCCTACGAGCAGTACTTC.

The chain employs TRBV6-1 and TRBJ1-5; 7 nucleotides line up with TRBD1. Germline CDR1 reads MNHNS; CDR2 reads SASEGT. This CDR3 region has 16 residues. The J segment lost 0 bases and the V segment lost 4 bases, leaving 6 bases of the junction unmatched. The CDR3 reads CASSGRDSLSNQPQHF. Written as DNA, the CDR3 is TGTGCCAGCAGTGGAAGGGACAGTCTTAGCAATCAGCCCCAGCATTTT.

This chain links TRBV10-1 with TRBJ2-7, with 9 bases that match TRBD1. This CDR3 is built from 15 residues. The germline gives CDR1 WNHNN, CDR2 SYGVQD (reference sequence). V was clipped by 2 bases and J by 3 bases; unmatched bases: 5. CDR3 sequence: CASSEGTGLSYEQYF. The CDR3 nucleotides are TGCGCCAGCAGTGAGGGGACAGGGCTGAGCTACGAGCAGTACTTC.

This chain connects TRBV6-1 to TRBJ2-7, with 8 positions matching TRBD1. Germline V CDR1 and CDR2: MNHNS, SASEGT. The CDR3 spans 16 residues. The J segment lost 7 bases and the V segment lost 4 bases, leaving 15 bases of the junction unmatched. This CDR3 is CASSGTLRTGPEEQYF. As DNA, the CDR3 is TGTGCCAGCAGTGGAACCTTAAGGACAGGGCCGGAGGAGCAGTACTTC.

The chain links TRBV24-1 to TRBJ1-6; D is possibly TRBD1 (5 bases). V lost 8 bases to trimming and J lost 9 bases, with 19 bases between them. Looked up from germline, CDR1 is KGHDR and CDR2 is SFDVKD. This CDR3 has 15 amino acids. The CDR3 DNA is TGTGCCACCAACGACAGTGGAGTATTGGGTTCACCCCTCCACTTT. It yields the protein CATNDSGVLGSPLHF.

V is TRBV5-1 and J is TRBJ1-3; D possibly corresponds to TRBD1 (5 bases). The V gene's germline CDR1 is SGHRS and CDR2 YFSETQ. V lost 0 bases and J lost 7, with 17 bases in between. The CDR3 totals 16 residues. The chain's CDR3 is CASSLGDGAGGNTIYF. Written as DNA, the CDR3 is TGCGCCAGCAGCTTGGGAGATGGGGCCGGGGGGAACACCATATATTTT. Complete variable domain (other parts from reference TRBV5-1 and TRBJ1-3): KAGVTQTPRYLIKTRGQQVTLSCSPISGHRSVSWYQQTPGQGLQFLFEYFSETQRNKGNFPGRFSGRQFSNSRSEMNVSTLELGDSALYLCASSLGDGAGGNTIYFGEGSWLTVV.

The rearrangement joins TRBV6-5 to TRBJ1-6; 7 bases are shared with TRBD1. The length of the CDR3 is 16 residues. Germline values: CDR1 MNHEY, CDR2 SVGAGI. V trimming: 2 bases; J trimming: 4 bases; junction bases outside the gene matches: 5. CDR3 bases: TGTGCCAGCAGTTACCGGGGGACAGAGTATAATTCACCCCTCCACTTT. Translated: CASSYRGTEYNSPLHF.

The chain couples TRBV30 to TRBJ1-5; D may be TRBD1 (5 bases). The V end lost 0 bases, the J end lost 2 bases, and 11 bases lay between the germline ends. The CDR3 length is 15 residues. Per the germline V gene, CDR1 is GTSNPN and CDR2 is SVGIG (reference sequence). The CDR3 bases are TGTGCCTGGAGTGTGGGGCAGGCCCGCAATCAGCCCCAGCATTTT. This gives the protein CAWSVGQARNQPQHF.

The chain combines TRBV2 with TRBJ1-6; D gene unclear. Germline V gene lookup returns CDR1 SNHLY and CDR2 FYNNEI. Between the trimmed V and J ends, which lost 0 bases and 5 bases, there was a span of 5 bases. The CDR3 spans 14 residues. The CDR3 bases are TGTGCCAGCAGTGAAGCGCTAGATAATTCACCCCTCCACTTT. This translates into CASSEALDNSPLHF.

This clone came up once. This chain joins TRBV13 and TRBJ1-1, with D possibly TRBD1 on 5 matching bases. The CDR3 consists of 14 residues. CDR1 and CDR2 from the germline V gene are PRHDT and FYEKMQ (reference sequence). V lost 4 bases and J 0 bases, leaving 9 bases between the germline ends. This chain's CDR3 is CASSYRRVNTEAFF. The CDR3 DNA reads as TGTGCCAGCAGCTACCGCAGGGTGAACACTGAAGCTTTCTTT.

The chain combines TRBV6-5 with TRBJ2-7, with TRBD1 identical over 11 bases. This CDR3 spans 14 amino acids. CDR1 is MNHEY, CDR2 SVGAGI, per germline. Germline trimming cut 5 bases from V and 4 bases from J; bases unmatched to any gene: 4. The CDR3 sequence: CASSLGTGGYEQYF. DNA of the CDR3: TGTGCCAGCAGTCTTGGGACAGGGGGTTACGAGCAGTACTTC.

This clone was seen only a few times. The chain carries TRBV7-2 and TRBJ2-7; tentative D call: TRBD2 (5 bases). The length of the CDR3 is 11 residues. Germline loops: CDR1 SGHTA, CDR2 FQGNSA. The V and J ends lost 3 bases and 6 bases respectively, with 6 bases between them. CDR3 DNA: TGTGCCAGCAGCTTTAGCGTCGAGCAGTACTTC. Amino acid sequence: CASSFSVEQYF.

The chain uses TRBV18 and TRBJ1-1; possibly TRBD1 for D (6 bases). The CDR3 is 15 residues long. V gave up 2 bases and J gave up 11 bases, with 21 bases separating them. Germline V lookup: CDR1 KGHSH, CDR2 LQKENI. CDR3 amino acids: CASSPSNRDFSVAFF. In DNA, the CDR3 is TGTGCCAGCTCACCAAGTAACAGGGATTTTTCGGTGGCTTTCTTT.

The chain employs TRBV5-5 and TRBJ1-4; TRBD1 matches 10 bases. Per the germline V gene, CDR1 is SGHKS and CDR2 is YYEKEE (reference sequence). The V segment lost 3 bases and the J segment 8 bases; nucleotides outside the gene matches: 4. The CDR3 length is 14 residues. DNA of the CDR3: TGTGCCAGCAGCTCCAGGACAGGGGGGGAAAAACTGTTTTTT. Translating gives CASSSRTGGEKLFF.

The CDR3 DNA reads TGTGCCAGTAGGACAACCACATCCCAGAACACTGAAGCTTTCTTT. Amino acids: CASRTTTSQNTEAFF. The genes are TRBV19 and TRBJ1-1, with D unresolved. CDR1 is LNHDA and CDR2 is SQIVND in the germline V gene (reference sequence). Trimming shortened V by 6 bases and J by 1 base, and 15 bases separated the two germline ends. The CDR3 runs to 15 residues.

This chain links TRBV5-5 with TRBJ1-4, with TRBD1 as a possible D gene (6 bases). This CDR3 is 18 amino acids long. V dropped 4 bases and J dropped 2 bases, with 21 bases sitting between them. Germline lookup yields CDR1 SGHKS and CDR2 YYEKEE (reference sequence). CDR3 sequence reads: CASSGAVRGTFTNEKLFF. The CDR3 DNA sequence: TGTGCCAGCAGCGGCGCCGTCAGGGGTACATTTACTAATGAAAAACTGTTTTTT.

CDR3 in DNA: TGTGCCAGCAGCTTAAATGAACAGCATCAGCCCCAGCATTTT. Translation gives CASSLNEQHQPQHF. The genes are TRBV7-9 and TRBJ1-5; no clear D. V shed 2 bases and J shed 5 bases, with 10 bases lying between them. Germline values: CDR1 SEHNR, CDR2 FQNEAQ (reference sequence). CDR3 length equals 14 residues.